The 22 T cell receptor beta chains below all came from one sample that was sequenced in a study of blood T cell repertoires in COVID-19. Profiling relied on immunoSEQ multiplex PCR, and the TCRdb table lists in-frame clones only, not all of them. The sample has around 250,000 clones, over 80% seen once. The sample comprised peripheral blood. Receptors were obtained from a man aged 25 to 45 who had recovered from COVID-19.

V is TRBV11-1 and J is TRBJ1-2; D is unresolved. This CDR3 is 14 amino acids long. Germline CDR1 is SGHAT and CDR2 is FQDESV (reference sequence). Trimming cost V 1 base and J 3 bases, with 9 bases left between them. CDR3: CASSLDTTYYGYTF. DNA for the CDR3: TGTGCCAGCAGCTTAGACACCACGTACTATGGCTACACCTTC.

Worth noting for this clone: Since a much larger clone is just one base distant, this may be a read error. This chain connects TRBV7-2 to TRBJ1-6, with 7 nucleotides matching TRBD1. Germline V gene sequence: CDR1 SGHTA, CDR2 FQGNSA. The CDR3 covers 14 residues. Trimming at V came to 3 bases and at J to 7 bases, leaving 3 bases not matched to a gene. The CDR3 DNA reads TGTGCCAGCAGCTTTGAACAGGGGAATTCACCCCTCCACTTT. Its translation: CASSFEQGNSPLHF.

The chain recombines TRBV27 with TRBJ2-1, with a weak D call TRBD1 (8 bases). V was clipped by 6 bases and J by 8 bases, with 17 bases between them. Germline lookup yields CDR1 MNHEY and CDR2 SMNVEV (reference sequence). The CDR3 sequence is 14 residues long. Here the CDR3 DNA reads TGTGCCAGCAGCTTACGGACAGGGAGGGATGAGCAGTTCTTC. It translates to CASSLRTGRDEQFF.

The chain has TRBV18 and TRBJ2-1; maybe TRBD1 (5 bases). CDR3 length: 17 amino acids. Trimming removed 0 bases from V and 4 bases from J, with 16 bases in between. Germline CDR1 and CDR2: KGHSH and LQKENI. CDR3 in amino acids: CASSPPFSRAAYNEQFF. The CDR3 bases are TGTGCCAGCTCACCACCTTTTTCCAGGGCTGCATACAATGAGCAGTTCTTC.

The rearrangement joins TRBV4-1 to TRBJ2-2; D perhaps matches TRBD1 (5 bases). Germline V gene lookup returns CDR1 MGHRA and CDR2 YSYEKL. The V end was cut by 6 bases, the J end by 6 bases, with 14 bases between. This CDR3 contains 14 residues. The CDR3 DNA sequence: TGCGCCAGCAGTTTGAAGGGGTTGGCCGGGGAGCTGTTTTTT. Translation: CASSLKGLAGELFF.

The CDR3 sequence: CASSPQGARGYTF. As DNA, the CDR3 is TGTGCCAGTAGTCCGCAGGGGGCGAGGGGCTACACCTTC. The chain is built from TRBV19 and TRBJ1-2; 8 positions agree with TRBD1. The V gene end was trimmed by 5 bases and the J gene end by 8 bases; junction bases not matched to a gene: 7. Per germline, CDR1 LNHDA and CDR2 SQIVND (reference sequence). CDR3 length equals 13 residues.

The chain recombines TRBV7-7 with TRBJ2-2; TRBD2 agrees at 8 bases. This CDR3 is built from 18 residues. The V gene's germline CDR1 is SSHAT and CDR2 FNYEAQ (reference sequence). J was trimmed by 3 bases and V by 2 bases; bases with no gene match: 11. The CDR3, as DNA: TGTGCCAGCAGCTTAATGGCGGGGGGCCGTCGGGACACCGGGGAGCTGTTTTTT. Amino acid sequence: CASSLMAGGRRDTGELFF.

This chain connects TRBV11-2 to TRBJ2-1; the D gene is possibly TRBD1 (6 bases). The V end was cut by 6 bases, the J end by 0 bases, with 12 bases between. The CDR3 sequence is 15 residues long. The V gene's germline CDR1 is SGHAT and CDR2 FQNNGV. The CDR3 DNA follows: TGTGCCAGCAGTGATTGGGACACCTCCTACAATGAGCAGTTCTTC. Its translation is CASSDWDTSYNEQFF.

This chain links TRBV11-2 with TRBJ1-1, with 8 positions matching TRBD1. Trimming at V came to 5 bases and at J to 5 bases, leaving 10 bases not matched to a gene. This CDR3 comprises 15 residues. Germline V gene sequence: CDR1 SGHAT, CDR2 FQNNGV. The CDR3 sequence is CASSPLQGAGTEAFF. The CDR3 nucleotides are TGTGCCAGCAGCCCCCTTCAGGGGGCAGGAACTGAAGCTTTCTTT. Full variable domain (rest looked up from reference TRBV11-2 and TRBJ1-1): EAGVAQSPRYKIIEKRQSVAFWCNPISGHATLYWYQQILGQGPKLLIQFQNNGVVDDSQLPKDRFSAERLKGVDSTLKIQPAKLEDSAVYLCASSPLQGAGTEAFFGQGTRLTVV.

V usage is TRBV5-8 and J usage is TRBJ2-3; D may be TRBD1 (7 bases). The CDR3 is 14 amino acids. Germline assignment: CDR1 SGHTS and CDR2 YDEGEE. V lost 4 bases and J lost 5, with 14 bases in between. CDR3 in amino acids: CASSPRGVEDTQYF. For the CDR3, the DNA is TGTGCCAGCAGCCCCAGGGGGGTAGAAGATACGCAGTATTTT.

This clone came up a few times. The chain combines TRBV3-1 (or the pseudogene TRBV3-2) with TRBJ1-5; D is unclear. The CDR3 is 16 amino acids. Germline V gene lookup returns CDR1 LGHDT and CDR2 YNNKEL (reference sequence). V lost 3 bases, J lost 1 base, and 13 bases lay in between. CDR3 nucleotide sequence: TGTGCCAGCAGCCATTCCCCAATGAGAAGCAATCAGCCCCAGCATTTT. Protein product: CASSHSPMRSNQPQHF.

The chain is built from TRBV29-1 and TRBJ1-1; D is unclear. V was shortened by 3 bases and J by 1 base, with 9 bases between the two germline ends. CDR3 size: 13 residues. Germline V gives CDR1 SQVTM, CDR2 ANQGSEA. The CDR3, as DNA: TGCAGCGTTGAGGGAGAAACGAACACTGAAGCTTTCTTT. This translates into CSVEGETNTEAFF.

The chain joins TRBV6-4 to TRBJ2-2, with D possibly matching TRBD2 (6 bases). The CDR3 runs 13 residues. The germline gives CDR1 MRHNA, CDR2 SNTAGT. V lost 4 bases to trimming and J lost 8 bases, with 11 bases between them. The CDR3 here is CASSASSVGELFF. CDR3 in DNA: TGTGCCAGCAGTGCATCTAGCGTTGGGGAGCTGTTTTTT.

This clone was observed once. V usage is TRBV28 and J usage is TRBJ2-3; D perhaps matches TRBD2 (5 bases). This CDR3 comprises 16 residues. The germline CDR1 and CDR2 sequences are MDHEN and SYDVKM. Trimming shortened V by 5 bases and J by 0 bases, and 15 bases separated the two germline ends. The CDR3 nucleotides read TGTGCCAGCAGTCCTTTCCCGGGAATTAGCACAGATACGCAGTATTTT. This translates into CASSPFPGISTDTQYF.

J is TRBJ2-1 and V is TRBV5-1, with D possibly TRBD2 on 5 matching bases. V was trimmed by 3 bases and J by 4 bases, leaving 11 bases between them. CDR1 is SGHRS, CDR2 YFSETQ, per germline. CDR3 length: 14 amino acids. CDR3 DNA sequence: TGCGCCAGCAGCTGGATCGGGGTTTACAATGAGCAGTTCTTC. Its translation is CASSWIGVYNEQFF.

The V call is TRBV19, the J call TRBJ2-1; 8 bases are a match to TRBD1. CDR3 length: 15 residues. The ends lost 4 bases at V and 6 bases at J; junction bases unmatched: 8. Per the germline V gene, CDR1 is LNHDA and CDR2 is SQIVND (reference sequence). The CDR3, as DNA: TGTGCCAGTAGTACCCAGGGGGCTTTGGGCAATGAGCAGTTCTTC. Translated: CASSTQGALGNEQFF.

The rearrangement uses TRBV19 and TRBJ1-3; TRBD1 matches at 11 bases. Germline CDR1 is LNHDA and CDR2 is SQIVND (reference sequence). The V and J ends lost 5 bases and 0 bases, in that order; junction bases with no gene match: 6. The CDR3 sequence is 17 residues long. The CDR3 reads CASSRSGQGDSGNTIYF. In DNA form, the CDR3 reads TGTGCCAGTAGTCGATCGGGACAGGGGGACTCTGGAAACACCATATATTTT.

This clone showed up just a few times. The rearrangement uses TRBV4-2 and TRBJ2-3; 7 bases map to TRBD2. Germline V lookup: CDR1 LGHNA, CDR2 YNFKEQ. V lost 10 bases, J lost 1 base, and 8 bases stayed unmatched. The CDR3 is made up of 14 amino acids. The CDR3 DNA reads as TGTGCCACCCAACCCGGACTAGGCACAGATACGCAGTATTTT. This translates into CATQPGLGTDTQYF.

This chain uses TRBV5-1 with TRBJ2-3; 8 bases line up with TRBD2. From germline, CDR1 is SGHRS and CDR2 YFSETQ. Trimming cost V 5 bases and J 7 bases; bases outside gene matches: 15. This CDR3 has 16 residues. CDR3 sequence reads: CASRKSGGVAQNTQYF. The CDR3 DNA follows: TGCGCCAGCAGGAAGAGCGGGGGCGTCGCCCAAAATACGCAGTATTTT.

V is TRBV28 and J is TRBJ1-5; D call uncertain. The CDR3 contains 15 residues. Germline CDR1 reads MDHEN; CDR2 reads SYDVKM. Trimming shortened V by 5 bases and J by 6 bases, and 17 bases separated the two germline ends. This CDR3 is CASSRAREGGQPQHF. CDR3 sequence (DNA): TGTGCCAGCAGTCGCGCTCGGGAGGGAGGTCAGCCCCAGCATTTT.

This sequence joins TRBV27 and TRBJ2-7, with D possibly matching TRBD1 (6 bases). Germline lookup yields CDR1 MNHEY and CDR2 SMNVEV (reference sequence). CDR3 length: 14 amino acids. V was trimmed by 6 bases and J by 4 bases, leaving 16 bases between them. CDR3 sequence: CASSPYDRPYEQYV. In DNA form, the CDR3 reads TGTGCCAGCAGCCCCTATGACAGGCCATACGAGCAGTACGTC.

This sequence joins TRBV5-1 and TRBJ2-2; 10 bases are shared with TRBD1. The germline V gene has CDR1 SGHRS and CDR2 YFSETQ. The junction had 4 bases not matched to a gene; V was cut back by 3 bases and J by 5 bases. The CDR3 sequence is 15 residues long. CDR3 in amino acids: CASSWRGQGTGELFF. CDR3 nucleotide sequence: TGCGCCAGCAGCTGGAGGGGACAGGGGACCGGGGAGCTGTTTTTT.